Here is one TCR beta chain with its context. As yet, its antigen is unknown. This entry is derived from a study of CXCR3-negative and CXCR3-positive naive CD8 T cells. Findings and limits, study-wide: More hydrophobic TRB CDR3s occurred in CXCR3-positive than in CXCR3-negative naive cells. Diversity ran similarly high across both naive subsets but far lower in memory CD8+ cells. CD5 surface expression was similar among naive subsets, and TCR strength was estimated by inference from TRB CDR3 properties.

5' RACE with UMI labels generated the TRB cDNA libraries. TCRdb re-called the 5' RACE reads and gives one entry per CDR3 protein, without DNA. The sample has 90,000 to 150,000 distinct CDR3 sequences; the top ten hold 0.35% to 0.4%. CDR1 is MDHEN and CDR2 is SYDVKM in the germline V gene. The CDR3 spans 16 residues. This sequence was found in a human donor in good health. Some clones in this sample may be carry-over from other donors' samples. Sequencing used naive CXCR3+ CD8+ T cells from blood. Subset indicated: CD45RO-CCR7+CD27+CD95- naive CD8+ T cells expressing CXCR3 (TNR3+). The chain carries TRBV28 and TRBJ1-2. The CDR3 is CASSLFPHGRDRGYTF.